The T cell receptor (beta chain) under discussion was sequenced for a study of shared clonotypes between healthy human individuals. Study background: Two female and three male donors aged 18 to 49 were enrolled. Study observations and caveats: Non-shared clonotypes displayed generation probabilities falling below those of clonotypes present in all four donors.

Terminally differentiated effector memory CD45RA+ cells were excluded by CCR7 positive selection of CD45RO-negative cells. This CDR3 comprises 13 residues. The germline V gene has CDR1 SNHLY and CDR2 FYNNEI. V dropped 4 bases and J dropped 2 bases, with 8 bases sitting between them. Produced via immunoSEQ multiplex PCR; TCRdb's table is partial and in-frame only. The data hold about 700,000 clones, with roughly 94% observed a single time. Notes on this clone: As yet, its antigen is unknown.

V gene TRBV2 combines with J gene TRBJ1-1; no clear D. Material: naive CD8+ T cells sorted from blood. The TCR comes from a man aged 25 to 40 in good health. DNA for the CDR3: TGTGCCAGCAGTGCGGCCCATAACACTGAAGCTTTCTTT. Translated: CASSAAHNTEAFF. Using reference TRBV2 and TRBJ1-1 for the parts outside the CDR3, the full variable domain is EPEVTQTPSHQVTQMGQEVILRCVPISNHLYFYWYRQILGQKVEFLVSFYNNEISEKSEIFDDQFSVERPDGSNFTLKIRSTKLEDSAMYFCASSAAHNTEAFFGQGTRLTVV.